This T cell receptor beta chain was observed in a study of CXCR3-negative and CXCR3-positive naive CD8 T cells. Study conclusions and caveats: The study found that naive CXCR3-negative and CXCR3-positive cells shared TRBV-TRBJ usage, while memory cells differed.

Germline V gives CDR1 DFQATT, CDR2 SNEGSKA (reference sequence). The CDR3 consists of 17 residues. In regard to this clonotype: The antigen is unknown.

5' RACE that incorporated UMI labels was used to prepare the TRB cDNA libraries. TCRdb derives one entry per CDR3 protein from the 5' RACE reads, leaving out DNA. This sample's clone table lists over 100,000 distinct CDR3 sequences. The receptor comes from a human donor in good health. Some clones in this sample may be carry-over from other donors' samples. V gene TRBV20-1 combines with J gene TRBJ1-2; without DNA, the TCRdb call of TRBD1 cannot be checked. Specimen: naive CXCR3- CD8+ T cells from blood. The sample's subset: CD45RO-CCR7+CD27+CD95- naive CD8+ T cells lacking CXCR3 (TNR3-). Here the CDR3 reads CSARDPGQPAFIYGYTF.